A single sample is the source of the 20 T cell receptor beta chains below, sequenced in a study of cytomegalovirus exposure and HLA in healthy donors. Use of 60 Vbeta and 13 Jbeta primers characterized the PCR. Only in-frame clones appear in the TCRdb table, and some are missing; sequencing was by immunoSEQ multiplex PCR. The sample consists of 200,000 to 250,000 clones, about 81% of them appearing once. Sequenced: PBMCs. These TCRs come from a woman aged 40-49 years in good health and CMV-seronegative.

DNA of the CDR3: TGTGCCAGCTCACCAACGATTCGCGGGACGGGCCAAGAGACCCAGTACTTC. Translating it yields CASSPTIRGTGQETQYF. The chain combines TRBV18 with TRBJ2-5; TRBD2 is a possible D gene (6 bases). The CDR3 contains 17 residues. Deletions cut 2 bases from V and 1 base from J, with 17 bases between. Germline V lookup: CDR1 KGHSH, CDR2 LQKENI.

The chain is built from TRBV30 and TRBJ2-7, with no clear D. Trimming pared 0 bases from V and 6 bases from J, leaving 9 bases between. Germline CDR1 GTSNPN, CDR2 SVGIG (reference sequence). The CDR3 spans 12 residues. The CDR3 DNA reads TGTGCCTGGAGTGTAGCCATCACCGAGCAGTACTTC. Translation gives CAWSVAITEQYF.

The chain combines TRBV5-4 with TRBJ2-7; a weak D match, TRBD2 (6 bases). Germline V CDR1 and CDR2: SGHNT, YYREEE (reference sequence). The CDR3 runs to 12 residues. V was trimmed by 4 bases and J by 6 bases, leaving 11 bases between them. The CDR3 loop is CASSPPGGEQYF. Here the CDR3 DNA reads TGTGCCAGCAGCCCGCCCGGGGGCGAGCAGTACTTC.

This clone was seen a single time. Other DNA sequences from this sample encode an identical CDR3 as well. The genes are TRBV5-1 and TRBJ2-1; 8 bases are a match to TRBD1. Unmatched junction bases numbered 6, after V lost 4 bases and J lost 0 bases. This CDR3 spans 16 amino acids. Germline CDR1 and CDR2: SGHRS and YFSETQ. CDR3 region: CASSTRTGSSYNEQFF. The CDR3 DNA sequence: TGCGCCAGCAGCACCCGGACAGGGAGCTCCTACAATGAGCAGTTCTTC.

This clone appeared once. CDR3 region: CASSTGLAGLGNEQFF. CDR3 DNA sequence: TGTGCCAGTAGTACGGGACTAGCGGGACTGGGGAATGAGCAGTTCTTC. The J gene is TRBJ2-1, the V gene TRBV19; 13 bases are shared with TRBD2. Germline assignment: CDR1 LNHDA and CDR2 SQIVND (reference sequence). V dropped 4 bases and J dropped 7; count of bases not matched to a gene: 7. This CDR3 is 16 amino acids long.

The chain uses TRBV9 and TRBJ2-1, with TRBD1 identical over 7 bases. The V gene end was trimmed by 0 bases and the J gene end by 2 bases; junction bases not matched to a gene: 11. Germline CDR1 and CDR2: SGDLS and YYNGEE. The length of the CDR3 is 18 residues. CDR3 in amino acids: CASSVGLPNRGPYNEQFF. DNA of the CDR3: TGTGCCAGCAGCGTAGGCCTACCGAATAGGGGGCCCTACAATGAGCAGTTCTTC.

The chain employs TRBV5-4 and TRBJ2-1, with TRBD1 matching 7 bases. V lost 2 bases, J lost 5 bases, and 4 bases stayed unmatched. The V gene's germline CDR1 is SGHNT and CDR2 YYREEE (reference sequence). The CDR3 runs 14 residues. CDR3: CASSLKTGHNEQFF. The CDR3, as DNA: TGTGCCAGCAGCTTAAAGACAGGGCACAATGAGCAGTTCTTC. Full variable domain (rest looked up from reference TRBV5-4 and TRBJ2-1): ETGVTQSPTHLIKTRGQQVTLRCSSQSGHNTVSWYQQALGQGPQFIFQYYREEENGRGNFPPRFSGLQFPNYSSELNVNALELDDSALYLCASSLKTGHNEQFFGPGTRLTVL.

J is TRBJ1-2 and V is TRBV2, with D tentatively TRBD1 (6 bases). Germline values: CDR1 SNHLY, CDR2 FYNNEI. This CDR3 is built from 16 residues. The V end was cut by 3 bases, the J end by 4 bases, with 18 bases between. In nucleotides, the CDR3 is TGTGCCAGCAGTGAGAGTAGGGGGGGCTATGGCTATGGCTACACCTTC. Amino acids: CASSESRGGYGYGYTF.

The chain uses TRBV7-9 and TRBJ1-2; 10 positions agree with TRBD1. Germline CDR1 reads SEHNR; CDR2 reads FQNEAQ (reference sequence). V was pared by 5 bases and J by 8 bases, with 8 bases of the junction left unmatched. This CDR3 spans 14 amino acids. The CDR3 DNA is TGTGCCAGCAGCCTACCGGGACAGGGGCAAGGCTACACCTTC. This translates into CASSLPGQGQGYTF.

This clone was found once. The chain is built from TRBV6-5 and TRBJ2-2; 8 nucleotides align to TRBD2. CDR1 and CDR2 from the germline V gene are MNHEY and SVGAGI. The CDR3 is made up of 13 amino acids. Unmatched junction bases numbered 4, after V lost 8 bases and J lost 5 bases. This CDR3 is CASSGTRTGELFF. CDR3 in DNA: TGTGCCAGCTCCGGGACTAGAACCGGGGAGCTGTTTTTT.

This clone was seen just once. Distinct nucleotide sequences in the sample also encode this CDR3. The CDR3: CASSEVYGWTGSADTQYF. The CDR3 region has the DNA TGTGCCAGCAGTGAGGTGTATGGTTGGACAGGGTCTGCAGATACGCAGTATTTT. The J gene is TRBJ2-3, the V gene TRBV6-1; 8 bases line up with TRBD1. Trimming cost V 3 bases and J 4 bases; bases outside gene matches: 15. Germline CDR1 reads MNHNS; CDR2 reads SASEGT. The CDR3 covers 18 residues.

The chain carries TRBV6-4 and TRBJ2-2; D is perhaps TRBD1 (6 bases). The CDR3 covers 13 residues. The germline CDR1 and CDR2 sequences are MRHNA and SNTAGT. V was pared by 8 bases and J by 3 bases, with 10 bases between. The CDR3 DNA reads TGTGCCAGCTCGGACAGTTACACCGGGGAGCTGTTTTTT. As protein: CASSDSYTGELFF.

Written as DNA, the CDR3 is TGTGCCAGCAGTGAAGTTTCCCTAAGCAATCAGCCCCAGCATTTT. Residues: CASSEVSLSNQPQHF. V is TRBV6-1 and J is TRBJ1-5; D uncertain. Trimming took 1 base from V and 1 from J, leaving 8 bases between them. In germline, CDR1 is MNHNS, CDR2 SASEGT. The length of the CDR3 is 15 residues.

With regard to this clone: At one end the junction does not follow the germline gene, possibly because of a read error. The chain joins TRBV7-9 to TRBJ2-3, with D perhaps TRBD2 (7 bases). Germline V lookup: CDR1 SEHNR, CDR2 FQNEAQ (reference sequence). This CDR3 comprises 13 residues. CDR3 residues: CSSSLGGVNTQYF. The CDR3 coding sequence is TGTTCCAGCAGCTTAGGGGGGGTTAATACGCAGTATTTT.

This chain links TRBV29-1 with TRBJ2-7; the D gene is possibly TRBD1 (6 bases). The CDR3 totals 11 residues. V gave up 7 bases and J gave up 2 bases, with 9 bases separating them. Germline V gene lookup returns CDR1 SQVTM and CDR2 ANQGSEA. DNA of the CDR3: TGCAGCGCATGGACAGCCTACGAGCAGTACTTC. It codes for CSAWTAYEQYF.

The chain combines TRBV30 with TRBJ2-2; D perhaps matches TRBD1 (5 bases). CDR3 size: 13 residues. V was shortened by 4 bases and J by 7 bases, with 13 bases between the two germline ends. Germline V CDR1 and CDR2: GTSNPN, SVGIG (reference sequence). CDR3 region: CAWKGQLGGELFF. For the CDR3, the DNA is TGTGCCTGGAAGGGGCAACTGGGCGGGGAGCTGTTTTTT.

The V call is TRBV7-9, the J call TRBJ2-2; 7 nucleotides match TRBD1. The germline V gene has CDR1 SEHNR and CDR2 FQNEAQ (reference sequence). V gave up 8 bases and J gave up 6 bases; unmatched junction bases: 6. The CDR3 is 13 residues long. The CDR3 protein is CASDDRAAGELFF. The CDR3 DNA follows: TGTGCCAGCGACGACAGGGCGGCCGGGGAGCTGTTTTTT. Drawing the rest from reference TRBV7-9 and TRBJ2-2, the complete variable domain is DTGVSQNPRHKITKRGQNVTFRCDPISEHNRLYWYRQTLGQGPEFLTYFQNEAQLEKSRLLSDRFSAERPKGSFSTLEIQRTEQGDSAMYLCASDDRAAGELFFGEGSRLTVL.

CDR3 protein: CASSPGTGYLSYEQYF. The CDR3 region has the DNA TGTGCCAGCAGCCCCGGGACAGGATATCTAAGCTACGAGCAGTACTTC. The chain couples TRBV5-5 to TRBJ2-7, with 8 nucleotides matching TRBD1. Germline CDR1 SGHKS, CDR2 YYEKEE (reference sequence). The CDR3 contains 16 residues. Unmatched junction bases numbered 12, after V lost 4 bases and J lost 3 bases.

A few counts support this clone. The V gene is TRBV5-1, the J gene TRBJ2-2, with TRBD1 matching over 8 bases. Germline loops: CDR1 SGHRS, CDR2 YFSETQ. Trimming removed 4 bases from V and 6 bases from J; junction bases left unmatched: 2. This CDR3 comprises 13 residues. DNA of the CDR3: TGCGCCAGCAGCACGACAGGGGCCGGGGAGCTGTTTTTT. Protein product: CASSTTGAGELFF.

The chain uses TRBV15 and TRBJ2-1; no clear D gene. This CDR3 comprises 14 residues. Trimming took 4 bases from V and 7 from J, leaving 14 bases between them. Germline CDR1 reads LNHNV; CDR2 reads YYDKDF (reference sequence). The CDR3 DNA is TGTGCCACCAGCACCCCGGGTATTTTTAATGAGCAGTTCTTC. This codes for CATSTPGIFNEQFF.